The 5 T cell receptor beta chains presented below share a single source sample, sequenced in a study of technical replicates of blood from a few donors. Assay used: immunoSEQ multiplex PCR; TCRdb lists only in-frame clones, some missing. The sample carries about 80,000 clones, 90% to 95% recorded once. Sequenced: T cells isolated from PBMCs. These receptors all come from a human donor in good health.

The gene calls are TRBV5-1 and TRBJ2-7; D is uncertain. The CDR3 loop spans 13 amino acids. Trimming pared 4 bases from V and 4 bases from J, leaving 12 bases between. CDR1 and CDR2 from the germline V gene are SGHRS and YFSETQ. The CDR3 is CASSPGAFYEQYF. CDR3 nucleotide sequence: TGCGCCAGCAGCCCTGGAGCTTTTTACGAGCAGTACTTC.

V usage is TRBV12-5 and J usage is TRBJ2-7; 10 bases map to TRBD1. Losses at the gene ends were 4 bases for V and 2 bases for J; bases not matched to a gene: 5. This CDR3 is 15 amino acids long. Germline V gene data show CDR1 as LGHNT and CDR2 as FRNRAP. The CDR3 sequence is CASGSFDRGPYEQYF. The CDR3 DNA reads as TGTGCTAGTGGTTCCTTTGACAGGGGGCCCTACGAGCAGTACTTC.

In DNA, the CDR3 is TGTGCCAGTAGTATAGTAGGAGAGCACTACGAGCAGTACTTC. Translated: CASSIVGEHYEQYF. The genes are TRBV19 and TRBJ2-7, with D unclear. From germline, CDR1 is LNHDA and CDR2 SQIVND (reference sequence). V lost 1 base, J lost 3 bases, and 10 bases lay in between. The CDR3 totals 14 residues.

V and J are TRBV2 and TRBJ2-5; the D is unclear. V was cut by 0 bases and J by 8 bases, with 7 bases left in between. The CDR3 extends over 12 amino acids. Germline V gene lookup returns CDR1 SNHLY and CDR2 FYNNEI. The CDR3 loop reads CASSEAGGTQYF. CDR3 coding DNA: TGTGCCAGCAGTGAAGCCGGCGGCACCCAGTACTTC.

The chain joins TRBV5-4 to TRBJ1-2; the D is unclear. There are 15 residues in the CDR3. The V gene's germline CDR1 is SGHNT and CDR2 YYREEE (reference sequence). Trimming removed 2 bases at V and 3 bases at J, with 14 bases between. CDR3 bases: TGTGCCAGCAGCTTCATACAGACCACCGACTATGGCTACACCTTC. It specifies CASSFIQTTDYGYTF. Full variable domain (remainder filled in from reference TRBV5-4 and TRBJ1-2): ETGVTQSPTHLIKTRGQQVTLRCSSQSGHNTVSWYQQALGQGPQFIFQYYREEENGRGNFPPRFSGLQFPNYSSELNVNALELDDSALYLCASSFIQTTDYGYTFGSGTRLTVV.